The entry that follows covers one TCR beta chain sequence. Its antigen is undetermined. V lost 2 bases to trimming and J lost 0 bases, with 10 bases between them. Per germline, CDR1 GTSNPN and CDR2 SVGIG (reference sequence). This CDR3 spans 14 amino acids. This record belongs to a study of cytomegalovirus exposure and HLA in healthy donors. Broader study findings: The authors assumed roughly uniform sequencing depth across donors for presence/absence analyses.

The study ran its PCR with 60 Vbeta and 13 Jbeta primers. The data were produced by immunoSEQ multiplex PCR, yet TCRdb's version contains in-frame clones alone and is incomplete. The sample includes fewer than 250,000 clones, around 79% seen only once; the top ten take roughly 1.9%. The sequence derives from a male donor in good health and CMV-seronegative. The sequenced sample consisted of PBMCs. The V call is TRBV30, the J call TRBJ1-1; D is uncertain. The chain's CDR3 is CAWSPSLLNTEAFF. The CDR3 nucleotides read TGTGCCTGGAGTCCAAGCCTACTGAACACTGAAGCTTTCTTT.